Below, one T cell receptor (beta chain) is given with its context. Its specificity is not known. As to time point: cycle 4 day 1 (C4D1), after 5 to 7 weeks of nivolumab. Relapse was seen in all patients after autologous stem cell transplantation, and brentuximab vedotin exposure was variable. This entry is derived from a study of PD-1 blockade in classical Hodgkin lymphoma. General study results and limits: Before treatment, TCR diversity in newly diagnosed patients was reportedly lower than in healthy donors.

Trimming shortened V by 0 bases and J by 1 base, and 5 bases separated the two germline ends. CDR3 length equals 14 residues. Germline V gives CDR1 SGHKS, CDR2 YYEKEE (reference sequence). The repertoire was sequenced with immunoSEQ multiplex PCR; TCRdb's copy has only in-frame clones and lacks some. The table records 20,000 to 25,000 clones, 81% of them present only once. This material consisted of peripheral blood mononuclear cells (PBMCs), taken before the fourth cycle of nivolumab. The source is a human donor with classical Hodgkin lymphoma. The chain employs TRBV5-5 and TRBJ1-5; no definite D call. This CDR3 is CASSLATSNQPQHF. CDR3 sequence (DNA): TGTGCCAGCAGCTTGGCGACAAGCAATCAGCCCCAGCATTTT. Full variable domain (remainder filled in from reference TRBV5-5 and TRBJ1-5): DAGVTQSPTHLIKTRGQQVTLRCSPISGHKSVSWYQQVLGQGPQFIFQYYEKEERGRGNFPDRFSARQFPNYSSELNVNALLLGDSALYLCASSLATSNQPQHFGDGTRLSIL.